One TCR beta chain is described in this entry. No cognate antigen has been identified for it. Per-base qualities were not stored, and no clone one base away is much larger. A single peripheral blood draw of about 116 mL on average was collected from each donor into heparinised tubes. Naive, central memory, regulatory and stem cell-like memory CD4+ T cells were sorted on a BD FACSAria II using a panel including CD45RO, CCR7, CD25, CD127, CD95 and CD27. A purity above 95% was achieved for all sorted populations. PBMCs were isolated immediately by Lymphoprep density gradient centrifugation and stained directly without culture. To minimize batch effects, samples were stained and sorted in pairs, one healthy donor with one patient per experiment. Taken from the germline V gene (reference sequence), the CDR1 and CDR2 loops are GTSNPN and SVGIG. The CDR3 covers 17 residues, taking in both the cysteine and the phenylalanine. The CDR3 DNA has 51 bases and is translated from base 1. V and J are trimmed by 2 bases and 0 bases, and the gene matches miss 7 bases of the junction.

The entry originates in a study of beta chain features in type 1 diabetes listed by TCRdb under 2018. With regard to the full study: No differences in mean age, gender distribution, total cell number or subset yield were found between patients and healthy donors. In the study, recently diagnosed type 1 diabetes patients and matched healthy donors were compared on the TCRB repertoires of their sorted circulating CD4+ T cell subsets. A total of 107,917,701 sorted cells were examined across all samples, and the number of cells per subset was strongly correlated with RNA yield. Regulatory and stem cell-like memory subsets were isolated from only 8 patients and roughly eight healthy donors, whereas naive and central memory subsets came from all 30 or so donors. Study-wide conclusions, independent of this receptor: HLA sub-analyses involved small numbers of individuals, so any influence of HLA type on TCRB rearrangement remained unresolved. Naive, central memory and regulatory TCRB repertoires appeared more similar among patients than among healthy donors. In all four CD4+ subsets, TCRB CDR3 length was moderately but significantly shorter in type 1 diabetes patients. Because cDNA was sequenced instead of genomic DNA, activated cells with high expression could be over-represented, although the groups did not differ in activation or CD3 levels. At VDJ recombination sites, type 1 diabetes patients had fewer insertions and more deleted nucleotides, which implies abnormalities in thymic rearrangement. PCR might favor shorter templates, but patient and control samples were amplified and corrected together, so any skew would affect both groups equally.

The entire amount of isolated RNA was reverse transcribed using the High Capacity cDNA Reverse Transcription Kit, so the sequenced TCRB transcripts were expressed ones. Deep immunoSEQ sequencing was performed on naive, central memory and regulatory T cell samples, with an average of about 3.6 million total reads per sample. Sorted cells were lysed in RLT buffer, and RNA was extracted using DNase-treated RNeasy Micro or Mini kits according to cell number. To prevent cross-contamination, each cell subset was processed individually, whereas patient and healthy donor samples were processed jointly. TCRB sequences were amplified from cDNA with the immunoSEQ multiplex PCR, producing 87-bp fragments spanning the CDR3 region. Amplicons were sequenced on the Illumina HiSeq platform. The published analysis was carried out like this. PCR bias was corrected computationally using synthetic template baselines, and reads within Hamming distance 2 were collapsed, with unmergeable singletons discarded. By aligning reads against IMGT, V, D and J genes, CDR3 length, and insertions or deletions at six rearrangement sites were assigned. Within each subset, clonotype counts were normalized to sorted cell number, after which true diversity and Gini coefficients were computed with the tcR R package. The overlap coefficient, calculated on TCRB nucleotide sequences, was used to quantify repertoire sharing. Out-of-frame TCRB sequences from naive cells were analyzed as a proxy for the pre-selection repertoire. The table was pulled from immuneACCESS by TCRdb, which kept in-frame rearrangements only. Such tables lose some clones; where checked, under half of the loss comes from unresolved V genes, and the rest has no known cause. The DNA was the basis for D and trimming; V, J and clone size are from that table. Counted in this sample were around 240,000 clones; 16% of them appeared once. Clones ranked in the top ten supply about 0.092% of the sample.

The sequence joins TRBV30 to TRBJ2-6; 7 junctional bases match TRBD1. Sequencing was carried out using naive CD4+ T cells from blood. Reading the label with the study, this specimen's cell subset or site is: true naive CD4+ T cells. This sequence originates from a man aged 30 to 39 with type 1 diabetes. The CDR3 protein sequence reads: CAWSLRGQRSGANVLTF. The DNA is as follows: TGTGCCTGGAGTCTCCGGGGACAGCGCTCTGGGGCCAACGTCCTGACTTTC. Joined to the reference TRBV30 and TRBJ2-6 proteins, this CDR3 gives the full variable domain: SQTIHQWPATLVQPVGSPLSLECTVEGTSNPNLYWYRQAAGRGLQLLFYSVGIGQISSEVPQNLSASRPQDRQFILSSKKLLLSDSGFYLCAWSLRGQRSGANVLTFGAGSRLTVL.